A single sample is the source of the 29 T cell receptor beta chains below, sequenced in a study of blood T cell repertoires in COVID-19. Profiled with immunoSEQ multiplex PCR; TCRdb holds only in-frame clones, not every one. The sample has approximately 190,000 clones, 84% seen once; the top ten hold about 3.2%. What was sequenced was PBMCs or T cells enriched from blood (not recorded which). The receptor source for this set is a woman in her thirties who had been exposed to COVID-19.

Only one count was recorded for this clone. The chain joins TRBV6-5 to TRBJ2-5; D unresolved. Trimming pared 5 bases from V and 5 bases from J, leaving 18 bases between. The germline V gene has CDR1 MNHEY and CDR2 SVGAGI. CDR3 length: 15 residues. The CDR3 DNA is TGTGCCAGCAGTCCCCCCACCCTAGGATCCGAGACCCAGTACTTC. Residues: CASSPPTLGSETQYF.

The chain has TRBV9 and TRBJ1-2, with a weak D call TRBD1 (5 bases). Deletions cut 0 bases from V and 4 bases from J, with 10 bases between. Germline V CDR1 and CDR2: SGDLS, YYNGEE. This CDR3 is built from 14 residues. Written as DNA, the CDR3 is TGTGCCAGCAGCGTAGATCAGGGCTTCTATGGCTACACCTTC. Amino acid sequence: CASSVDQGFYGYTF.

The chain recombines TRBV10-1 with TRBJ1-1; D perhaps matches TRBD1 (6 bases). V was cut by 7 bases and J by 3 bases, with 12 bases left in between. CDR1 is WNHNN, CDR2 SYGVQD, per germline (reference sequence). The CDR3 spans 13 residues. CDR3 nucleotides: TGCGCCAGCACCAAAGGGGGTGACACTGAAGCTTTCTTT. Translation: CASTKGGDTEAFF.

This clone was observed a single time. V is TRBV4-3 and J is TRBJ1-1, with D perhaps TRBD1 (6 bases). The CDR3 runs to 17 residues. Germline V gives CDR1 LGHNA, CDR2 YSLEER. The V end was cut by 1 base, the J end by 1 base, with 16 bases between. The CDR3: CASSQGIPGGTNTEAFF. CDR3 nucleotides: TGCGCCAGCAGCCAAGGGATACCGGGGGGCACGAACACTGAAGCTTTCTTT.

This clone was detected only once. CDR3 DNA: TGTGCCAGCAGACCTTCAACGGGGGGGGCCTATGGCTACACCTTC. Translated, it gives CASRPSTGGAYGYTF. This chain joins TRBV3-1 (or the pseudogene TRBV3-2) and TRBJ1-2; D might be TRBD1 (6 bases). V was shortened by 6 bases and J by 4 bases, with 18 bases between the two germline ends. Looked up from germline, CDR1 is LGHDT and CDR2 is YNNKEL (reference sequence). The CDR3 spans 15 residues.

The V gene is TRBV2, the J gene TRBJ1-1; no reliable D call. In germline, CDR1 is SNHLY, CDR2 FYNNEI. Trimming left V 4 bases short and J 1 base short, with 10 bases between. The CDR3 has 14 residues. In DNA form, the CDR3 reads TGTGCCAGCAGTGTAGCAGCAAGGAACACTGAAGCTTTCTTT. The encoded protein is CASSVAARNTEAFF.

The rearrangement uses TRBV10-1 and TRBJ2-1; no definite D call. This CDR3 comprises 15 residues. The V end lost 3 bases, the J end lost 12 bases, and 21 bases lay between the germline ends. Germline CDR1 reads WNHNN; CDR2 reads SYGVQD (reference sequence). CDR3 DNA sequence: TGCGCCAGCAGTGATGGCTCACTAACCGGTTCGCGGCAGTTCTTC. Its translation is CASSDGSLTGSRQFF.

This clone occurred once. Germline and junction disagree at one end, which may indicate a read error. This sequence joins TRBV12-5 and TRBJ1-5, with 8 bases identical to TRBD1. CDR3 length: 16 amino acids. CDR1 is LGHNT and CDR2 is FRNRAP in the germline V gene. CDR3 residues: CASGLVAGGNNQPQHF. The CDR3 coding sequence is TGTGCTAGTGGGTTGGTGGCAGGGGGCAACAATCAGCCCCAGCATTTT.

The count of this clone is one. This sequence joins TRBV6-1 and TRBJ1-1, with 7 bases aligning to TRBD1. Looked up from germline, CDR1 is MNHNS and CDR2 is SASEGT. Trimming cost V 3 bases and J 0 bases; bases outside gene matches: 7. The CDR3 length is 16 residues. CDR3 sequence: CASSDYRGMMNTEAFF. CDR3 nucleotides: TGTGCCAGCAGTGACTACAGGGGAATGATGAACACTGAAGCTTTCTTT.

The chain uses TRBV6-5 and TRBJ1-3; D gene uncertain. Trimming took 0 bases from V and 8 from J, leaving 11 bases between them. Germline CDR1 is MNHEY and CDR2 is SVGAGI. This CDR3 has 14 amino acids. CDR3 sequence: CASSYSLTLDTIYF. DNA for the CDR3: TGTGCCAGCAGTTACTCCCTGACACTCGACACCATATATTTT.

V gene TRBV15 combines with J gene TRBJ2-7, with D possibly being TRBD2 (6 bases). The V end was cut by 1 base, the J end by 1 base, with 14 bases between. The CDR3 is made up of 16 amino acids. Germline CDR1 is LNHNV and CDR2 is YYDKDF (reference sequence). CDR3 in amino acids: CATSRGGGAGSYEQYF. CDR3 nucleotide sequence: TGTGCCACCAGCAGAGGTGGAGGGGCGGGGTCCTACGAGCAGTACTTC.

This clone was seen a handful of times. This chain joins TRBV12-3 or TRBV12-4 and TRBJ1-1, with D possibly being TRBD1 (5 bases). There are 13 residues in the CDR3. V dropped 6 bases and J dropped 5 bases, with 13 bases sitting between them. The CDR3 nucleotides are TGTGCCAGCAGCCCCGGGGGGAGGACTGAAGCTTTCTTT. This sequence encodes CASSPGGRTEAFF.

The chain carries TRBV18 and TRBJ1-4; 10 nucleotides match TRBD1. CDR3 length equals 15 residues. J lost 5 bases, V lost 3 bases, and 3 bases had no gene match. From germline, CDR1 is KGHSH and CDR2 LQKENI. Here the CDR3 DNA reads TGTGCCAGCTCACCGCCGGGACAGGGGAATGAAAAACTGTTTTTT. Its protein product is CASSPPGQGNEKLFF.

The rearrangement joins TRBV10-1 to TRBJ1-6, with D possibly being TRBD1 (6 bases). Trimming took 8 bases from V and 5 from J, leaving 16 bases between them. Germline V gene sequence: CDR1 WNHNN, CDR2 SYGVQD (reference sequence). The CDR3 is made up of 15 amino acids. The CDR3 loop is CASPGRDKDNSPLHF. For the CDR3, the DNA is TGCGCCAGCCCCGGCCGGGACAAGGATAATTCACCCCTCCACTTT.

The chain uses TRBV27 and TRBJ1-2, with 7 nucleotides matching TRBD1. The V gene's germline CDR1 is MNHEY and CDR2 SMNVEV (reference sequence). CDR3 size: 16 residues. After removal of 1 base from V and 4 bases from J, the junction contained 9 bases not matched to a gene. The CDR3 DNA sequence: TGTGCCAGCAGTTTATTTGGTGGGACAGACCCCTATGGCTACACCTTC. The encoded protein is CASSLFGGTDPYGYTF.

V usage is TRBV4-3 and J usage is TRBJ2-1; TRBD2 aligns across 8 bases. Germline V gene data show CDR1 as LGHNA and CDR2 as YSLEER. J gave up 3 bases and V 1 base, and 8 bases lay outside the gene matches. This CDR3 spans 17 amino acids. CDR3 region: CASSQVAAGAYYNEQFF. CDR3 sequence (DNA): TGCGCCAGCAGCCAAGTCGCAGCGGGGGCCTACTACAATGAGCAGTTCTTC.

V gene TRBV30 combines with J gene TRBJ1-1, with 9 bases that match TRBD1. This CDR3 region has 13 residues. Trimming took 0 bases from V and 6 from J; bases not matched to a gene: 2. Germline V lookup: CDR1 GTSNPN, CDR2 SVGIG (reference sequence). The CDR3, as DNA: TGTGCCTGGAGTGTACAGGGGGCGTCTGAAGCTTTCTTT. Protein product: CAWSVQGASEAFF.

CDR3: CASSWGRKGGSQETQYF. As DNA, the CDR3 is TGTGCCAGCAGTTGGGGTCGGAAGGGGGGGAGCCAAGAGACCCAGTACTTC. The V and J genes are TRBV6-2 or TRBV6-3 and TRBJ2-5, with D possibly TRBD2 on 7 matching bases. Germline V lookup: CDR1 MNHEY, CDR2 SVGEGT. Trimming pared 4 bases from V and 1 base from J, leaving 19 bases between. The CDR3 runs to 17 residues.

The chain is built from TRBV9 and TRBJ2-2, with D perhaps matching TRBD1 (6 bases). Trimming left V 5 bases short and J 1 base short, with 12 bases between. The CDR3 sequence is 15 residues long. Germline CDR1 reads SGDLS; CDR2 reads YYNGEE. Written as DNA, the CDR3 is TGTGCCAGCAGTTCACAGACAGGGAACACCGGGGAGCTGTTTTTT. Protein sequence: CASSSQTGNTGELFF. The full variable domain, rest sourced from reference TRBV9 and TRBJ2-2, is DSGVTQTPKHLITATGQRVTLRCSPRSGDLSVYWYQQSLDQGLQFLIQYYNGEERAKGNILERFSAQQFPDLHSELNLSSLELGDSALYFCASSSQTGNTGELFFGEGSRLTVL.

The chain joins TRBV7-6 to TRBJ2-1; TRBD1 matches 9 bases. Germline assignment: CDR1 SGHVS and CDR2 FNYEAQ. V lost 0 bases, J lost 9 bases, and 9 bases stayed unmatched. This CDR3 is built from 16 residues. The DNA of the CDR3 is TGTGCCAGCAGCTTAGCGTCCTCCGGGACAGGGTCTGAGCAGTTCTTC. Amino acids: CASSLASSGTGSEQFF.

This clone occurred a few times. CDR3 region: CASKEEGAYTEAFF. The CDR3 DNA sequence: TGTGCCAGTAAAGAAGAGGGAGCCTACACTGAAGCTTTCTTT. The chain carries TRBV19 and TRBJ1-1; D is ambiguous. The CDR3 runs 14 residues. Trimming stripped 7 bases from V and 3 bases from J, with 15 bases between. The germline V gene has CDR1 LNHDA and CDR2 SQIVND (reference sequence).

V and J are TRBV5-1 and TRBJ1-5; a weak D match, TRBD1 (5 bases). Deletions cut 1 base from V and 5 bases from J, with 16 bases between. CDR3 length: 16 residues. Germline CDR1 and CDR2: SGHRS and YFSETQ. The CDR3 loop reads CASSLRNDSIHQPQHF. CDR3 in DNA: TGCGCCAGCAGCTTGCGGAACGACAGCATTCATCAGCCCCAGCATTTT. Filled out from reference TRBV5-1 and TRBJ1-5, the complete variable domain reads KAGVTQTPRYLIKTRGQQVTLSCSPISGHRSVSWYQQTPGQGLQFLFEYFSETQRNKGNFPGRFSGRQFSNSRSEMNVSTLELGDSALYLCASSLRNDSIHQPQHFGDGTRLSIL.

The count of this clone is one. This chain joins TRBV9 and TRBJ1-2; 7 positions match TRBD1. In germline, CDR1 is SGDLS, CDR2 YYNGEE. After removal of 0 bases from V and 8 bases from J, the junction contained 7 bases not matched to a gene. This CDR3 has 14 amino acids. The DNA for the CDR3 is TGTGCCAGCAGCGTAGGCCAGGGGGTCGGCGGCTACACCTTC. It encodes CASSVGQGVGGYTF.

This chain links TRBV5-1 with TRBJ1-4; 8 bases fit TRBD1. The germline gives CDR1 SGHRS, CDR2 YFSETQ. The ends lost 3 bases at V and 6 bases at J; junction bases unmatched: 7. This CDR3 comprises 15 residues. CDR3: CASSSMTGEDEKLFF. The CDR3 bases are TGCGCCAGCAGCTCTATGACAGGGGAGGATGAAAAACTGTTTTTT.

The chain employs TRBV6-1 and TRBJ2-7, with D unresolved. V was clipped by 2 bases and J by 2 bases, with 4 bases between them. Looked up from germline, CDR1 is MNHNS and CDR2 is SASEGT. The CDR3 sequence is 12 residues long. The CDR3 DNA is TGTGCCAGCAGTGAACCGGCCTACGAGCAGTACTTC. Protein sequence: CASSEPAYEQYF.

This clone turned up a few times. The chain joins TRBV30 to TRBJ2-2, with 8 bases matching TRBD1. The ends lost 2 bases at V and 0 bases at J; junction bases unmatched: 14. CDR1 is GTSNPN, CDR2 SVGIG, per germline (reference sequence). There are 19 residues in the CDR3. CDR3 in amino acids: CAWSTTGTGTFSNTGELFF. The CDR3 DNA reads TGTGCCTGGAGTACTACCGGGACAGGAACTTTTTCGAACACCGGGGAGCTGTTTTTT.

The CDR3 region is CAISDAEGQETQYF. CDR3 sequence (DNA): TGTGCCATCAGTGATGCGGAGGGGCAAGAGACCCAGTACTTC. V and J are TRBV10-3 and TRBJ2-5, with a tentative D call TRBD2 (6 bases). Looked up from germline, CDR1 is ENHRY and CDR2 is SYGVKD. The CDR3 length is 14 residues. V shed 3 bases and J shed 2 bases, with 10 bases lying between them.

The gene calls are TRBV7-2 and TRBJ2-1; 7 nucleotides line up with TRBD1. The length of the CDR3 is 15 residues. The ends lost 1 base at V and 8 bases at J; junction bases unmatched: 8. The germline CDR1 and CDR2 sequences are SGHTA and FQGNSA. CDR3 in amino acids: CASSLVTGNVDEQFF. The CDR3 coding sequence is TGTGCCAGCAGCTTAGTGACAGGGAATGTGGATGAGCAGTTCTTC.

This chain joins TRBV7-9 and TRBJ2-7; maybe TRBD1 (5 bases). Germline V gene data show CDR1 as SEHNR and CDR2 as FQNEAQ (reference sequence). The length of the CDR3 is 16 residues. V was shortened by 2 bases and J by 1 base, with 15 bases between the two germline ends. CDR3 coding DNA: TGTGCCAGCAGCTTATACGCAGGGCCATATTCCTACGAGCAGTACTTC. It is translated as CASSLYAGPYSYEQYF.